The 23 T cell receptor beta chains reported below all come from one sample, sequenced in a study of CD8+ T cells in alopecia areata. Following extraction, RNA underwent reverse transcription to cDNA, which served as the sequencing template. Measured with immunoSEQ multiplex PCR; TCRdb has only the in-frame clones, and not every one. The sample includes over 150,000 clones, approximately 60% seen only once; the top ten take approximately 15%. Treatment meaning: oral pan-JAK inhibitor, 5-10 mg twice daily. The starting material was CD4+ T cells sorted from blood, obtained at week 24, from a patient treated with tofacitinib. Receptors were obtained from a human donor with alopecia areata.

V gene TRBV29-1 combines with J gene TRBJ1-1; no definite D call. The length of the CDR3 is 13 residues. The V gene's germline CDR1 is SQVTM and CDR2 ANQGSEA. DNA of the CDR3: TGCACCACGAGTGTGAGTCTGAACACTGAAGCTTTCTTT. Translating it yields CTTSVSLNTEAFF. The entire variable domain, with the rest obtained from reference TRBV29-1 and TRBJ1-1, is as follows: SAVISQKPSRDICQRGTSLTIQCQVDSQVTMMFWYRQQPGQSLTLIATANQGSEATYESGFVIDKFPISRPNLTFSTLTVSNMSPEDSSIYLCTTSVSLNTEAFFGQGTRLTVV.

The chain carries TRBV30 and TRBJ2-1; 10 positions agree with TRBD2. V dropped 4 bases and J dropped 8; count of bases not matched to a gene: 11. The CDR3 totals 15 residues. CDR1 and CDR2 (germline): GTSNPN, SVGIG (reference sequence). The CDR3 spells CAWNRQRGGIDEQFF. Here the CDR3 DNA reads TGTGCCTGGAATCGTCAGCGGGGGGGCATCGATGAGCAGTTCTTC.

This chain joins TRBV7-3 and TRBJ2-3, with D tentatively TRBD2 (6 bases). This CDR3 is built from 14 residues. With 4 bases removed from V and 2 bases from J, the gap between germline ends came to 10 bases. CDR1 and CDR2 from the germline V gene are SGHTA and FQGTGA. The CDR3 loop reads CASSSGLNTDTQYF. The CDR3 DNA reads TGTGCCAGCAGCTCAGGACTAAACACAGATACGCAGTATTTT.

The chain joins TRBV4-1 to TRBJ2-1; TRBD1 is a possible D gene (6 bases). Looked up from germline, CDR1 is MGHRA and CDR2 is YSYEKL. This CDR3 has 16 residues. V was cut by 0 bases and J by 0 bases, with 9 bases left in between. The CDR3 DNA reads as TGCGCCAGCAGCCAAGATGCGGACAGCTCCTACAATGAGCAGTTCTTC. Residues: CASSQDADSSYNEQFF.

The V and J genes are TRBV4-1 and TRBJ1-2, with TRBD1 matching over 9 bases. Trimming cost V 2 bases and J 2 bases; bases outside gene matches: 9. The CDR3 contains 17 residues. Germline CDR1 MGHRA, CDR2 YSYEKL. The CDR3 DNA sequence: TGCGCCAGCAGCCAACCTACAGGGGGCTCTTCCAACTATGGCTACACCTTC. This sequence encodes CASSQPTGGSSNYGYTF.

V is TRBV5-1 and J is TRBJ2-7; 8 positions match TRBD2. CDR3 size: 15 residues. CDR1 is SGHRS and CDR2 is YFSETQ in the germline V gene. J lost 6 bases, V lost 4 bases, and 12 bases had no gene match. CDR3: CASSTAGTRGSEQYF. The CDR3 nucleotides read TGCGCCAGCAGCACGGCCGGGACTAGGGGATCCGAGCAGTACTTC.

V gene TRBV29-1 combines with J gene TRBJ2-7; TRBD2 matches at 13 bases. This CDR3 spans 14 amino acids. V lost 4 bases, J lost 4 bases, and 4 bases stayed unmatched. Germline loops: CDR1 SQVTM, CDR2 ANQGSEA. CDR3 DNA: TGCAGCGTTGGGGGGACTAGCGGGGCATACGAGCAGTACTTC. As protein: CSVGGTSGAYEQYF.

The J gene is TRBJ1-3, the V gene TRBV7-2; D is possibly TRBD1 (5 bases). This CDR3 has 18 residues. Trimming stripped 0 bases from V and 5 bases from J, with 20 bases between. Germline V gene lookup returns CDR1 SGHTA and CDR2 FQGNSA. CDR3 sequence: CASSLAGGGITNRNTIYF. The CDR3 nucleotides are TGTGCCAGCAGCTTAGCTGGGGGTGGGATCACTAATCGAAACACCATATATTTT.

V is TRBV29-1 and J is TRBJ2-2; D is unclear. V lost 7 bases to trimming and J lost 4 bases, with 13 bases between them. The CDR3 contains 13 residues. CDR1 and CDR2 (germline): SQVTM, ANQGSEA. CDR3 sequence: CSAEQGRTGELFF. In DNA form, the CDR3 reads TGCAGCGCCGAGCAAGGGCGCACCGGGGAGCTGTTTTTT.

This clone was seen more than once but under ten times. This sample includes further DNA sequences coding for the same CDR3. The chain joins TRBV5-1 to TRBJ1-1; no definite D call. Trimming removed 1 base at V and 12 bases at J, with 16 bases between. This CDR3 has 13 residues. From germline, CDR1 is SGHRS and CDR2 YFSETQ. The DNA for the CDR3 is TGCGCCAGCAGCTTGAATGGAAGAGGAGGGACTTTCTTT. Its protein is CASSLNGRGGTFF.

The rearrangement uses TRBV30 and TRBJ1-4; no definite D call. With 1 base removed from V and 2 bases from J, the gap between germline ends came to 8 bases. This CDR3 comprises 14 residues. Germline CDR1 reads GTSNPN; CDR2 reads SVGIG (reference sequence). CDR3 loop: CAWSADGTNEKLFF. The CDR3 DNA reads TGTGCCTGGAGTGCGGATGGGACTAATGAAAAACTGTTTTTT.

The CDR3 bases are TGCAGCGCCTGGGGCCAGCGGGGCACAGATACGCAGTATTTT. Translated, it gives CSAWGQRGTDTQYF. The V and J genes are TRBV29-1 and TRBJ2-3; possible D gene TRBD2, 6 bases. Germline loops: CDR1 SQVTM, CDR2 ANQGSEA. Trimming took off 7 bases at V and 1 base at J, with 15 bases between the two ends. The CDR3 runs 14 residues.

The chain is built from TRBV4-1 and TRBJ1-1; TRBD1 might be the D (6 bases). V shed 3 bases and J shed 11 bases, with 10 bases lying between them. The length of the CDR3 is 11 residues. CDR1 and CDR2 (germline): MGHRA, YSYEKL. The CDR3 nucleotides are TGCGCCAGCAGCCACCGACAGGAGGCTTTCTTT. As protein: CASSHRQEAFF.

This clone was seen only once. The chain carries TRBV4-1 and TRBJ1-5; perhaps TRBD1 as D (5 bases). CDR1 and CDR2 (germline): MGHRA, YSYEKL. This CDR3 is 16 amino acids long. Trimming shortened V by 0 bases and J by 3 bases, and 12 bases separated the two germline ends. The CDR3 DNA reads TGCGCCAGCAGCCAAGAGGGAGGAGGGGCCAATCAGCCCCAGCATTTT. Translation gives CASSQEGGGANQPQHF.

The chain is built from TRBV7-8 and TRBJ2-3; D unclear. Germline values: CDR1 SGHVS, CDR2 FQNEAQ. The germline V and J ends were trimmed by 5 bases and 4 bases, with 7 bases remaining between them. The CDR3 extends over 12 amino acids. Here the CDR3 reads CASSRLADTQYF. In DNA form, the CDR3 reads TGTGCCAGCAGCCGACTTGCAGATACGCAGTATTTT.

This clone was counted at least ten times. V usage is TRBV19 and J usage is TRBJ2-3; D is unresolved. The CDR3 contains 11 residues. Between the trimmed V and J ends, which lost 6 bases and 4 bases, there was a span of 5 bases. Germline CDR1 LNHDA, CDR2 SQIVND (reference sequence). CDR3 DNA sequence: TGTGCCAGTAGCGCGGCAGATACGCAGTATTTT. It encodes CASSAADTQYF.

This clone was observed many times. The V and J genes are TRBV5-5 and TRBJ1-5; 9 nucleotides agree with TRBD1. The J segment lost 2 bases and the V segment lost 4 bases, leaving 4 bases of the junction unmatched. The V gene's germline CDR1 is SGHKS and CDR2 YYEKEE (reference sequence). CDR3 length equals 15 residues. The CDR3 DNA reads TGTGCCAGCAGCAGGGACAGGGTGGGCAATCAGCCCCAGCATTTT. Its translation is CASSRDRVGNQPQHF.

This clone was picked up a small number of times. The chain combines TRBV7-2 with TRBJ1-1; 7 positions agree with TRBD1. The CDR3 totals 14 residues. Losses at the gene ends were 5 bases for V and 2 bases for J; bases not matched to a gene: 5. CDR1 and CDR2 from the germline V gene are SGHTA and FQGNSA. The CDR3 sequence is CASSPLGGNTEAFF. The CDR3 DNA reads as TGTGCCAGCAGCCCGTTAGGGGGCAACACTGAAGCTTTCTTT.

The rearrangement uses TRBV30 and TRBJ1-1; D is ambiguous. There are 13 residues in the CDR3. V gave up 2 bases and J gave up 4 bases, with 11 bases separating them. Germline V gene lookup returns CDR1 GTSNPN and CDR2 SVGIG (reference sequence). CDR3 in DNA: TGTGCCTGGAGTAAGGGAGGAGGCACTGAAGCTTTCTTT. This translates into CAWSKGGGTEAFF.

In this sample, this clone turned up a few times. This CDR3 is CAWSRQGQTEAFF. CDR3 DNA sequence: TGTGCCTGGAGCAGACAGGGACAGACTGAAGCTTTCTTT. The chain links TRBV30 to TRBJ1-1; 7 nucleotides line up with TRBD1. After removal of 3 bases from V and 5 bases from J, the junction contained 6 bases not matched to a gene. Per germline, CDR1 GTSNPN and CDR2 SVGIG (reference sequence). The CDR3 is 13 residues long.

The chain links TRBV4-1 to TRBJ2-7, with 10 bases lining up with TRBD1. Germline values: CDR1 MGHRA, CDR2 YSYEKL. This CDR3 has 15 amino acids. The V segment lost 4 bases and the J segment 6 bases; nucleotides outside the gene matches: 9. The CDR3 reads CASSPTDRGVGEQYF. The CDR3 DNA follows: TGCGCCAGCAGCCCCACGGACAGGGGGGTCGGCGAGCAGTACTTC.

V usage is TRBV4-1 and J usage is TRBJ2-1; D gene ambiguous. This CDR3 is built from 12 residues. CDR1 is MGHRA and CDR2 is YSYEKL in the germline V gene. Trimming removed 1 base at V and 7 bases at J, with 5 bases between. The CDR3 nucleotides read TGCGCCAGCAGCCAAGTCGAGAATGAGCAGTTCTTC. It translates to CASSQVENEQFF.

There are a few counts of this clone. This same CDR3 is encoded by further DNA sequences in the sample. The rearrangement uses TRBV29-1 and TRBJ1-2; D unclear. The CDR3 extends over 11 amino acids. The V gene lost 4 bases and the J gene lost 3 bases, with 6 bases spanning the gap. Germline CDR1 and CDR2: SQVTM and ANQGSEA. DNA of the CDR3: TGCAGCGTTGTTGGGGACTATGGCTACACCTTC. Translation: CSVVGDYGYTF.